These T cell receptor beta chains were read from a single sample in a study of T cell responses to AZD1222 COVID-19 vaccine. The method was immunoSEQ multiplex PCR; TCRdb's version includes in-frame clones alone and lacks a portion of them. The repertoire includes approximately 100,000 clones, approximately 91% of them detected once, and approximately 4.8% sits in the top ten. This material consisted of peripheral blood, taken on day 0 of AZD1222 vaccination. These TCRs come from an adult in good health. Each CDR3 is given with its conserved first and last residue. Each record gives: D gene, clone size, V gene, J gene, CDR3 protein, CDR3 DNA. The D gene is left open where the match is weak. Clone size is given for some rows only: seen once, a few or many times, or a class if the clone is expanded.

>TRBD2|once|TRBV7-6|TRBJ2-2
CASSSRTSGTGELFF
TGTGCCAGCAGCTCCCGGACTAGCGGGACCGGGGAGCTGTTTTTT
>-|once|TRBV9|TRBJ1-2
CASSVEGRADGYTF
TGTGCCAGCAGCGTAGAGGGCAGGGCAGATGGCTACACCTTC
>TRBD2|-|TRBV4-2|TRBJ2-7
CASSKTSGGISYEQYF
TGTGCCAGCAGCAAGACTAGCGGGGGGATCTCCTACGAGCAGTACTTC
>TRBD1|-|TRBV2|TRBJ2-5
CASSPIPGQGQETQYF
TGTGCCAGCAGTCCCATACCGGGACAGGGTCAAGAGACCCAGTACTTC
>TRBD1|-|TRBV6-5|TRBJ2-7
CASSYTGGFIYEQYF
TGTGCCAGCAGTTACACAGGGGGCTTTATCTACGAGCAGTACTTC
>TRBD1|-|TRBV5-8|TRBJ2-4
CASSLIRDRDRNIQYF
TGTGCCAGCAGCTTAATCCGGGACAGGGATAGAAACATTCAGTACTTC
>-|-|TRBV5-1|TRBJ2-3
CASSSAGAYSTDTQYF
TGCGCCAGCAGCTCTGCGGGGGCCTACTCCACAGATACGCAGTATTTT
>-|-|TRBV20-1|TRBJ2-7
CSARERNEQYF
TGCAGTGCTAGAGAACGTAACGAGCAGTACTTC
>TRBD1|-|TRBV7-9|TRBJ2-3
CASSTNRGPSTDTQYF
TGTGCCAGCAGCACGAACAGGGGCCCTAGCACAGATACGCAGTATTTT
>-|-|TRBV6-2/TRBV6-3|TRBJ2-7
CASSYGGGTYEQYF
TGTGCCAGCAGTTATGGCGGGGGCACCTACGAGCAGTACTTC
>TRBD2|-|TRBV18|TRBJ2-1
CASRSGGAGGHNEQFF
TGTGCCAGCCGCTCCGGTGGGGCGGGGGGACACAATGAGCAGTTCTTC
>-|few|TRBV14|TRBJ1-3
CASSQGWDTIYF
TGTGCCAGCAGCCAAGGGTGGGACACCATATATTTT
>-|-|TRBV7-2|TRBJ1-4
CASSSTGSTNEKLFF
TGTGCCAGCAGCTCAACAGGGTCCACTAATGAAAAACTGTTTTTT
>TRBD1|-|TRBV30|TRBJ1-3
CARSNKGARSTIYF
TGTGCACGGAGTAACAAGGGGGCGCGCAGCACCATATATTTT
>-|-|TRBV7-9|TRBJ1-3
CADRESGNTIYF
TGTGCCGACCGGGAGTCGGGTAACACCATATATTTT
>TRBD1|-|TRBV2|TRBJ1-2
CASSADRGGYTF
TGTGCCAGCAGCGCCGACAGGGGTGGCTACACCTTC
>TRBD1|once|TRBV2|TRBJ1-2
CASSEATGRTGRLYGYTF
TGTGCCAGCAGTGAAGCGACGGGCCGGACAGGGCGCCTCTATGGCTACACCTTC
>-|-|TRBV19|TRBJ2-4
CASTNYRDIQYF
TGTGCCAGTACTAACTACCGGGACATTCAGTACTTC
>-|once|TRBV6-2/TRBV6-3|TRBJ2-2
CASSLVQTKGELFF
TGTGCCAGCAGTCTTGTGCAGACGAAAGGGGAGCTGTTTTTT
>TRBD1|-|TRBV5-5|TRBJ2-5
CASSLQGEETQYF
TGTGCCAGCAGCCTACAGGGGGAAGAGACCCAGTACTTC
>-|-|TRBV7-8|TRBJ1-5
CASSSRGYSNQPQHF
TGTGCCAGCAGCTCCAGGGGATATAGCAATCAGCCCCAGCATTTT
>-|few|TRBV4-3|TRBJ1-2
CASSQERVVRYGYTF
TGCGCCAGCAGCCAGGAAAGGGTGGTGAGGTATGGCTACACCTTC
>TRBD1|-|TRBV27|TRBJ2-7
CASKSVGTGRYEQYF
TGTGCCAGTAAAAGCGTCGGGACAGGGCGCTACGAGCAGTACTTC
>-|-|TRBV3-1/TRBV3-2|TRBJ1-2
CASSQGAVNGYTF
TGTGCCAGCAGCCAAGGGGCGGTCAATGGCTACACCTTC
>-|-|TRBV24-1|TRBJ1-5
CATSGPYSNQPQHF
TGTGCCACCAGTGGGCCATATAGCAATCAGCCCCAGCATTTT
>-|-|TRBV12-3/TRBV12-4|TRBJ1-3
CATVVYGNTIYF
TGTGCCACAGTCGTTTATGGAAACACCATATATTTT
>-|-|TRBV3-1/TRBV3-2|TRBJ2-3
CASSLTDAVSTDTQYF
TGTGCCAGCAGCCTCACCGATGCGGTGAGCACAGATACGCAGTATTTT
>-|once|TRBV18|TRBJ1-2
CASSRTRDKAADGYGYTF
TGTGCCAGCTCCCGGACCCGGGACAAGGCGGCAGACGGCTATGGCTACACCTTC